Presented here are 14 T cell receptor beta chains from one specimen sequenced in a study of control samples from healthy donors and cancer patients. Here immunoSEQ multiplex PCR was the method, and the copy in TCRdb shows in-frame clones only, minus some. The sample consists of some 110,000 clones, 80% to 90% of them appearing once. The sequenced sample consisted of PBMCs. Source of these receptors: a woman between 50 and 59 years old with colorectal cancer.

V is TRBV19 and J is TRBJ1-1; D is unclear. V was clipped by 3 bases and J by 0 bases, with 11 bases between them. CDR3 length equals 15 residues. Germline-derived CDR1 and CDR2 are LNHDA and SQIVND (reference sequence). CDR3 sequence: CASSMAARMNTEAFF. CDR3 sequence (DNA): TGTGCCAGTAGTATGGCAGCGCGGATGAACACTGAAGCTTTCTTT.

The chain joins TRBV19 to TRBJ2-1; the match to TRBD2 covers 7 bases. CDR3 length equals 14 residues. Per the germline V gene, CDR1 is LNHDA and CDR2 is SQIVND (reference sequence). Unmatched junction bases numbered 9, after V lost 6 bases and J lost 7 bases. The CDR3: CASRGGSLENEQFF. The CDR3 DNA reads as TGTGCCAGTAGGGGGGGGTCCCTTGAGAATGAGCAGTTCTTC.

V usage is TRBV2 and J usage is TRBJ1-1; D might be TRBD1 (5 bases). The CDR3 contains 13 residues. The germline gives CDR1 SNHLY, CDR2 FYNNEI. V lost 7 bases and J lost 1, with 10 bases in between. CDR3 coding DNA: TGTGCCAGCAAGGAAAGGGGGAACACTGAAGCTTTCTTT. Protein: CASKERGNTEAFF.

To note about this clone: The germline gene is not matched at one end of the junction; a read error may be the cause. The CDR3 spells CASSTQGNAEAFF. In DNA, the CDR3 is TGTGCCAGTAGCACACAGGGGAACGCTGAAGCTTTCTTT. The chain has TRBV19 and TRBJ1-1; 7 nucleotides agree with TRBD1. CDR3 length: 13 amino acids. Germline CDR1 and CDR2: LNHDA and SQIVND (reference sequence).

The chain carries TRBV6-6 and TRBJ2-1, with 7 positions matching TRBD2. After removal of 6 bases from V and 8 bases from J, the junction contained 10 bases not matched to a gene. This CDR3 region has 14 residues. In germline, CDR1 is MNHNY, CDR2 SVGAGI (reference sequence). As DNA, the CDR3 is TGTGCCAGCAGCCGCAGCGGGATCCGCGATGAGCAGTTCTTC. Translation gives CASSRSGIRDEQFF.

This clone was detected only once. The rearrangement joins TRBV9 to TRBJ1-1, with D unclear. The V gene lost 4 bases and the J gene lost 7 bases, with 17 bases spanning the gap. Germline V gives CDR1 SGDLS, CDR2 YYNGEE. This CDR3 is 14 amino acids long. The CDR3 nucleotides read TGTGCCAGCAGCCCGGGTGGTGGCCTTCTTGAAGCTTTCTTT. This codes for CASSPGGGLLEAFF. The entire variable domain, with the rest obtained from reference TRBV9 and TRBJ1-1, is as follows: DSGVTQTPKHLITATGQRVTLRCSPRSGDLSVYWYQQSLDQGLQFLIQYYNGEERAKGNILERFSAQQFPDLHSELNLSSLELGDSALYFCASSPGGGLLEAFFGQGTRLTVV.

This CDR3 reads CASSSFYEQYF. The CDR3 coding sequence is TGTGCCAGCAGCTCCTTCTACGAGCAGTACTTC. The rearrangement links TRBV7-8 to TRBJ2-7, with D unresolved. Germline V lookup: CDR1 SGHVS, CDR2 FQNEAQ. The CDR3 has 11 amino acids. The V gene lost 4 bases and the J gene lost 3 bases, with 4 bases spanning the gap.

The rearrangement links TRBV5-4 to TRBJ1-2; 7 bases are shared with TRBD1. The CDR3 length is 16 residues. Per germline, CDR1 SGHNT and CDR2 YYREEE (reference sequence). With 0 bases clipped from V and 1 base from J, the junction kept 6 bases outside the gene matches. The CDR3 sequence: CASSLAAGQINYGYTF. DNA of the CDR3: TGTGCCAGCAGCTTGGCCGCGGGACAGATTAACTATGGCTACACCTTC.

This chain uses TRBV20-1 with TRBJ1-1; unclear D gene. This CDR3 contains 11 residues. The V end was cut by 2 bases, the J end by 9 bases, with 10 bases between. CDR1 and CDR2 (germline): DFQATT, SNEGSKA (reference sequence). For the CDR3, the DNA is TGCAGTGCTAGACTCCTCGTTCAAGCTTTCTTT. Translation: CSARLLVQAFF.

V and J are TRBV21-1 and TRBJ2-2; TRBD1, the table's D call, lacks a check against the DNA. TRBV21-1 is recorded as a pseudogene. The CDR3 consists of 15 residues. CDR3 protein: CASSNTTGKNRGAVF. The CDR3 coding sequence is TGTGCCAGCAGCAACACGACAGGGAAGAACCGGGGAGCTGTTTTT.

This clone was found once. The chain joins TRBV28 to TRBJ2-1; 7 bases fit TRBD2. After removal of 6 bases from V and 1 base from J, the junction contained 9 bases not matched to a gene. Germline V lookup: CDR1 MDHEN, CDR2 SYDVKM. This CDR3 spans 16 amino acids. Here the CDR3 reads CASSRSWGGSYNEQFF. Written as DNA, the CDR3 is TGTGCCAGCAGCCGAAGCTGGGGGGGATCCTACAATGAGCAGTTCTTC.

The J gene is TRBJ2-7, the V gene TRBV25-1; 8 bases fit TRBD2. The CDR3 has 15 amino acids. Germline V gives CDR1 MGHDK, CDR2 SYGVNS. V trimming: 1 base; J trimming: 3 bases; junction bases outside the gene matches: 5. CDR3 sequence: CASSESVSGSYEQYF. The CDR3 region has the DNA TGTGCCAGCAGTGAATCCGTGAGCGGGAGCTACGAGCAGTACTTC.

The rearrangement joins TRBV28 to TRBJ1-2, with a tentative D call TRBD1 (5 bases). Trimming removed 6 bases from V and 3 bases from J, with 14 bases in between. This CDR3 comprises 14 residues. Germline values: CDR1 MDHEN, CDR2 SYDVKM. CDR3 nucleotide sequence: TGTGCCAGCAGCGATCCCAGGGCGGACTATGGCTACACCTTC. Its protein is CASSDPRADYGYTF.

The chain is built from TRBV11-2 and TRBJ1-1; 8 bases agree with TRBD1. V lost 2 bases, J lost 11 bases, and 10 bases stayed unmatched. CDR1 and CDR2 (germline): SGHAT, FQNNGV. The CDR3 spans 14 residues. The CDR3 is CASSLNAQGAQAFF. CDR3 DNA sequence: TGTGCCAGCAGCTTAAACGCCCAGGGGGCCCAGGCTTTCTTT.